The 6 T cell receptor beta chains below come from one sample, sequenced in a study of T-cell memory formation after mild COVID-19. TCRdb independently ran MiXCR on the 5' RACE reads; one entry per CDR3 protein. The table has under 300,000 distinct CDR3 sequences, 16% seen once. The sample taken for sequencing was PBMCs or a T cell subset sorted from them (not recorded which). The source of these receptors is a man aged 18 to 30 who had mild COVID-19 (a few samples of this study predate the infection). Cell type and time point are not known.

This sequence joins TRBV5-5 and TRBJ2-2, with no clear D. Germline V lookup: CDR1 SGHKS, CDR2 YYEKEE (reference sequence). The CDR3 runs to 15 residues. V lost 4 bases and J lost 2, with 12 bases in between. The CDR3 here is CASSPQPGNTGELFF. DNA for the CDR3: TGTGCCAGCAGCCCCCAGCCAGGTAACACCGGGGAGCTGTTTTTT.

This clonotype has only a few counts. V gene TRBV6-2 or TRBV6-3 combines with J gene TRBJ1-1; no firm D call. Germline CDR1 and CDR2: MNHEY and SVGEGT. CDR3 length: 13 residues. Trimming removed 6 bases from V and 12 bases from J, with 20 bases in between. The CDR3 DNA is TGTGCCAGCAGGGGCCTTCCCCGAAGTCAATCTTTCTTT. It yields the protein CASRGLPRSQSFF.

V is TRBV12-3 or TRBV12-4 and J is TRBJ2-2, with a tentative D call TRBD1 (5 bases). The CDR3 runs 18 residues. V shed 11 bases and J shed 6 bases, with 31 bases lying between them. This CDR3 is CAGYRGQSLRPPAGELFF. In nucleotides, the CDR3 is TGTGCCGGTTACCGCGGACAATCTCTAAGGCCACCCGCCGGGGAGCTGTTTTTT.

The sample holds a few counts of this clonotype. J is TRBJ2-2 and V is TRBV9, with D unclear. V was trimmed by 0 bases and J by 6 bases, leaving 9 bases between them. The CDR3 sequence is 14 residues long. Germline loops: CDR1 SGDLS, CDR2 YYNGEE. CDR3 protein: CASSVVGGSGELFF. The CDR3 nucleotides are TGTGCCAGCAGCGTAGTAGGTGGTTCCGGGGAGCTGTTTTTT.

This clonotype was seen more than once but under ten times. For the CDR3, the DNA is TGTGCCACCAGCAGGGACAGGGTATCGTCCTACGAGCAGTACGTC. Translation: CATSRDRVSSYEQYV. The chain carries TRBV15 and TRBJ2-7; 8 bases map to TRBD1. CDR1 and CDR2 from the germline V gene are LNHNV and YYDKDF (reference sequence). V shed 3 bases, J shed 1 base, and the junction held 5 bases outside the gene matches. This CDR3 has 15 residues.

This clonotype has just a few counts. This sequence joins TRBV6-2 or TRBV6-3 and TRBJ2-1, with 8 bases that match TRBD1. In germline, CDR1 is MNHEY, CDR2 SVGEGT. V was clipped by 5 bases and J by 4 bases; unmatched bases: 7. CDR3 length: 15 residues. The CDR3 reads CASSPERQGYNEQFF. CDR3 nucleotide sequence: TGTGCCAGCAGTCCCGAGAGACAGGGGTACAATGAGCAGTTCTTC.